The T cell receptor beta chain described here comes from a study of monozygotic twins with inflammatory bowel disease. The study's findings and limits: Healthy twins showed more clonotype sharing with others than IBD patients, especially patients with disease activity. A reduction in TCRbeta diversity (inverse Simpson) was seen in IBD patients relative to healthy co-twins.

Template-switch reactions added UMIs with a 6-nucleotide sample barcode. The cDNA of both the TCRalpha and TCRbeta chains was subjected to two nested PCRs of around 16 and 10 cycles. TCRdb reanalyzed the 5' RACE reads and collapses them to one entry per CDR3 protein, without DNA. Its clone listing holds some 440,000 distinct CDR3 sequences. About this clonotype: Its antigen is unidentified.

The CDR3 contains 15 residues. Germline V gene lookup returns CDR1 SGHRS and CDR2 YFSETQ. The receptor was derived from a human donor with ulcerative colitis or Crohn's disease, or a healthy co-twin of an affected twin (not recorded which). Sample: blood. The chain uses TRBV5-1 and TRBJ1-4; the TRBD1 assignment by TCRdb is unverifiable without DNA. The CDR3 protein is CASSSSGGRDEKLFF.